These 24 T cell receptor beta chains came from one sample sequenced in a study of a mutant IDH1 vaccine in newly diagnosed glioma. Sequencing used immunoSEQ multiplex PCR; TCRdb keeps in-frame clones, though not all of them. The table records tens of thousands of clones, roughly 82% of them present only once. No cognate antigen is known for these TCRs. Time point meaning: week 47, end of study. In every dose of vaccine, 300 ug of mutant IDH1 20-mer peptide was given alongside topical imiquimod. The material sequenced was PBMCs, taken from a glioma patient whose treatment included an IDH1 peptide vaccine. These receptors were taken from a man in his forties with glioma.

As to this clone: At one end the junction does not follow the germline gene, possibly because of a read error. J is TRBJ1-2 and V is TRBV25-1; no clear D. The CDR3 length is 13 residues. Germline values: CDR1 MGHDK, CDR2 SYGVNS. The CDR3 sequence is CASSEATEQPASF. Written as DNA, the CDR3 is TGTGCCAGCAGTGAAGCGACGGAGCAACCTGCAAGCTTC.

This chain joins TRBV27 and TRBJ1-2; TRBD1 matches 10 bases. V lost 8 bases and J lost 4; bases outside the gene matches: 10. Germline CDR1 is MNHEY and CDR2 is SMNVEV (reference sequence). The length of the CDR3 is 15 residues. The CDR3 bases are TGTGCCAGCCCGGGACAGGGGAAGTCAGGCTATGGCTACACCTTC. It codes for CASPGQGKSGYGYTF.

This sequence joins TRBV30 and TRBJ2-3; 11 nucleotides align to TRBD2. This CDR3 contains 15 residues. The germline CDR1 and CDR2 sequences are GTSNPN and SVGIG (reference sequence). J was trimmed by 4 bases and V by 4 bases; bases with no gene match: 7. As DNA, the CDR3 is TGTGCCTGGACCCTTAGCGGGAGGGCATCAGATACGCAGTATTTT. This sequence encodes CAWTLSGRASDTQYF.

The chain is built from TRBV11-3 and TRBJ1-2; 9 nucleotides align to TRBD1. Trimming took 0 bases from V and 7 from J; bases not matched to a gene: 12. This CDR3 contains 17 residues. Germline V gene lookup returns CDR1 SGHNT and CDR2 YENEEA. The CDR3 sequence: CASSLDRGTGGMGGYTF. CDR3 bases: TGTGCCAGCAGCTTAGATCGAGGCACAGGGGGCATGGGTGGCTACACCTTC. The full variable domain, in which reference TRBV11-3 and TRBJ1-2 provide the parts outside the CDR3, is EAGVVQSPRYKIIEKKQPVAFWCNPISGHNTLYWYLQNLGQGPELLIRYENEEAVDDSQLPKDRFSAERLKGVDSTLKIQPAELGDSAVYLCASSLDRGTGGMGGYTFGSGTRLTVV.

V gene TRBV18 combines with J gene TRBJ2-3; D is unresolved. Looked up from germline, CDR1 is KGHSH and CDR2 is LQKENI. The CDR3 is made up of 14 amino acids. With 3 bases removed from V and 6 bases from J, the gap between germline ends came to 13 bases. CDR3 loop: CASSPSAPGDTQYF. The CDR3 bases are TGTGCCAGCTCACCCTCGGCCCCTGGGGATACGCAGTATTTT. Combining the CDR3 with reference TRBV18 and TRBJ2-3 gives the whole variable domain NAGVMQNPRHLVRRRGQEARLRCSPMKGHSHVYWYRQLPEEGLKFMVYLQKENIIDESGMPKERFSAEFPKEGPSILRIQQVVRGDSAAYFCASSPSAPGDTQYFGPGTRLTVL.

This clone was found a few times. CDR3 protein: CASSPGPFTQPQHF. The CDR3 DNA is TGCGCCAGCAGCCCGGGACCGTTTACTCAGCCCCAGCATTTT. The genes are TRBV4-1 and TRBJ1-5, with D possibly matching TRBD1 (5 bases). The CDR3 loop spans 14 amino acids. Trimming removed 4 bases at V and 6 bases at J, with 13 bases between. Germline V gene sequence: CDR1 MGHRA, CDR2 YSYEKL.

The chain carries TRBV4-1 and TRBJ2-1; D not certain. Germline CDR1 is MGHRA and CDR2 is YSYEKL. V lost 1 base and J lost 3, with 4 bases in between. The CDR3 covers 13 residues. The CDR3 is CASSQVDYNEQFF. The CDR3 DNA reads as TGCGCCAGCAGCCAAGTGGACTACAATGAGCAGTTCTTC.

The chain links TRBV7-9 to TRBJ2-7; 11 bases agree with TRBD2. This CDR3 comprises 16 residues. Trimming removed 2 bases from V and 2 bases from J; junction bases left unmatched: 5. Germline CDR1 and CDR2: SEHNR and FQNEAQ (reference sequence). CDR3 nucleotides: TGTGCCAGCAGCTTAATAGCGGGAGGGTCTACCTACGAGCAGTACTTC. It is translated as CASSLIAGGSTYEQYF. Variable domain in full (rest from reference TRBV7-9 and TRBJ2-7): DTGVSQNPRHKITKRGQNVTFRCDPISEHNRLYWYRQTLGQGPEFLTYFQNEAQLEKSRLLSDRFSAERPKGSFSTLEIQRTEQGDSAMYLCASSLIAGGSTYEQYFGPGTRLTVT.

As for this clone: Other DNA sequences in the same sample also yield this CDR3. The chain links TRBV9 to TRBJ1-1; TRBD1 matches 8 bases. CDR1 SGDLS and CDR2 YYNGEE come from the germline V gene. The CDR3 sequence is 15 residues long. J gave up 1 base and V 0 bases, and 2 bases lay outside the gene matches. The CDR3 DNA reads TGTGCCAGCAGCGTAGGGACAGGGTCGAACACTGAAGCTTTCTTT. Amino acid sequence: CASSVGTGSNTEAFF.

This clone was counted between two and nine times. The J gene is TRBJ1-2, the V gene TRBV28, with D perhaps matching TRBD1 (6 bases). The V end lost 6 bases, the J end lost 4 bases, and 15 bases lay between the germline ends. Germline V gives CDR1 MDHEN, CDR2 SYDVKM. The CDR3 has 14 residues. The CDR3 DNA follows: TGTGCCAGCAGAGAAGGACAGACGATCTATGGCTACACCTTC. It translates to CASREGQTIYGYTF.

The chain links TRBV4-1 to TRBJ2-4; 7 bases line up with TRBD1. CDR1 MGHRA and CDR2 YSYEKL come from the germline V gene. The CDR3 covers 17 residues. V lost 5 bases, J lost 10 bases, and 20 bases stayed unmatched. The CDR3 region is CASSNQYRVQGVDIQYF. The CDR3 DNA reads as TGCGCCAGCAGCAACCAATACAGGGTGCAGGGGGTAGATATTCAGTACTTC.

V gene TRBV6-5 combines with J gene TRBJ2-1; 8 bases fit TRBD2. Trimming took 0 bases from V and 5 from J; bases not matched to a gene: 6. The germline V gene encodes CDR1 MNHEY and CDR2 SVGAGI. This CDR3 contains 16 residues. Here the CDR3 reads CASSYSIAAGDNEQFF. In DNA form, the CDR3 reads TGTGCCAGCAGTTACTCGATAGCAGCGGGGGACAATGAGCAGTTCTTC.

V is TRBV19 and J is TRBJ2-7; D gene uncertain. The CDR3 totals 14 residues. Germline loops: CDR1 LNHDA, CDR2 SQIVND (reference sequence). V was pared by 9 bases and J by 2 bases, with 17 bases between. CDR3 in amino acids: CASRPEPSTYEQYF. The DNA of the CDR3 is TGTGCCAGCCGACCCGAACCAAGTACCTACGAGCAGTACTTC.

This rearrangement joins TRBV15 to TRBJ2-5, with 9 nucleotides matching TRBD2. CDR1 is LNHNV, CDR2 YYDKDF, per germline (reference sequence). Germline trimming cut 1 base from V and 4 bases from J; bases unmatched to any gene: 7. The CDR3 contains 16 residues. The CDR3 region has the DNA TGTGCCACCAGCAGAGTGGCGGGAGGGCCCTCAGAGACCCAGTACTTC. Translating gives CATSRVAGGPSETQYF.

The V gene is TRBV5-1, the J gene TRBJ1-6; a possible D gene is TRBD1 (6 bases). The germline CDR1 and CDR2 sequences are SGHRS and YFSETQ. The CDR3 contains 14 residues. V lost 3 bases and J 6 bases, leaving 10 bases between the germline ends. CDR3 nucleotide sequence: TGCGCCAGCAGCTCGACAGGCCGTAATTCACCCCTCCACTTT. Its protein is CASSSTGRNSPLHF.

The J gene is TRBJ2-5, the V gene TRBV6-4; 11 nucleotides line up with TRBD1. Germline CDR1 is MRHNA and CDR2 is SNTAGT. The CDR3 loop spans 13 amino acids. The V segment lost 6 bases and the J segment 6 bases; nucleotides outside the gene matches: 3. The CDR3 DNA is TGTGCCAGCAGGTGGACAGGGGGCAAGACCCAGTACTTC. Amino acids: CASRWTGGKTQYF.

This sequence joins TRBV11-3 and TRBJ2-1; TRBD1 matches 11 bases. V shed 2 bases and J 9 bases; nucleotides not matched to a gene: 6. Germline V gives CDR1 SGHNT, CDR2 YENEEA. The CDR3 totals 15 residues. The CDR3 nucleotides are TGTGCCAGCAGCTTAACAGGGACAGGGGGACGTGAGCAGTTCTTC. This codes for CASSLTGTGGREQFF.

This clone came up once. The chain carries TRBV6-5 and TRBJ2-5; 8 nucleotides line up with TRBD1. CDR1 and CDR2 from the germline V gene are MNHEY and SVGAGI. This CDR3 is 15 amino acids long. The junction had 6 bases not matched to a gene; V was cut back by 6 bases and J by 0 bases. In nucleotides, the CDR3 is TGTGCCAGCAGCCTACAGGGGGGCGACCAAGAGACCCAGTACTTC. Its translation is CASSLQGGDQETQYF.

For the CDR3, the DNA is TGCGCCAGCAGCCAAGAGAGGGGTATGATGGCTGAAGCTTTCTTT. This codes for CASSQERGMMAEAFF. The rearrangement uses TRBV4-1 and TRBJ1-1; the D gene is possibly TRBD1 (5 bases). Per germline, CDR1 MGHRA and CDR2 YSYEKL. The CDR3 is made up of 15 amino acids. Trimming cost V 0 bases and J 6 bases, with 14 bases left between them.

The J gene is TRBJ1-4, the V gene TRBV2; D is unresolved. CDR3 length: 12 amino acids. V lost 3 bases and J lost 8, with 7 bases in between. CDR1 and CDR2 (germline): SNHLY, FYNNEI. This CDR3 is CASSDMWEKLFF. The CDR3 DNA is TGTGCCAGCAGTGATATGTGGGAAAAACTGTTTTTT.

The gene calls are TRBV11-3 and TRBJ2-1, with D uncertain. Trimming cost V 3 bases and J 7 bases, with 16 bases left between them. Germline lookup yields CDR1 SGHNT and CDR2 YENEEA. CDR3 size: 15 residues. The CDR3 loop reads CASSFPRPDRNEQFF. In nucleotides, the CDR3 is TGTGCCAGCAGCTTCCCCAGGCCAGATCGGAATGAGCAGTTCTTC.

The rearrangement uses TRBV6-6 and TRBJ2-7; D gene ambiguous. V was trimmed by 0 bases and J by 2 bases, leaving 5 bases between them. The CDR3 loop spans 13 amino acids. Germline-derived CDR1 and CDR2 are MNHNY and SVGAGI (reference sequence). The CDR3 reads CASSYSRTYEQYV. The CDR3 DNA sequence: TGTGCCAGCAGTTACTCTAGGACCTACGAGCAGTACGTC.

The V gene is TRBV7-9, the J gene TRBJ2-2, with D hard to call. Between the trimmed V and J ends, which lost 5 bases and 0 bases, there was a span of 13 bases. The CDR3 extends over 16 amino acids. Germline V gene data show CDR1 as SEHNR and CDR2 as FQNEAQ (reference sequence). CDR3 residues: CASSPLTATNTGELFF. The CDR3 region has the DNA TGTGCCAGCAGCCCCCTCACGGCCACGAACACCGGGGAGCTGTTTTTT. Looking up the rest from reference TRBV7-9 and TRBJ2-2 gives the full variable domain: DTGVSQNPRHKITKRGQNVTFRCDPISEHNRLYWYRQTLGQGPEFLTYFQNEAQLEKSRLLSDRFSAERPKGSFSTLEIQRTEQGDSAMYLCASSPLTATNTGELFFGEGSRLTVL.

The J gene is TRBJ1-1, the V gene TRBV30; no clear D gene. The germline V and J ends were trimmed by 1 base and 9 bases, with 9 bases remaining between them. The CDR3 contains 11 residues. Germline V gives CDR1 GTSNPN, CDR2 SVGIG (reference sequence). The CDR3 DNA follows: TGTGCCTGGAGTGAGCACTTACAAGCTTTCTTT. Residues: CAWSEHLQAFF.